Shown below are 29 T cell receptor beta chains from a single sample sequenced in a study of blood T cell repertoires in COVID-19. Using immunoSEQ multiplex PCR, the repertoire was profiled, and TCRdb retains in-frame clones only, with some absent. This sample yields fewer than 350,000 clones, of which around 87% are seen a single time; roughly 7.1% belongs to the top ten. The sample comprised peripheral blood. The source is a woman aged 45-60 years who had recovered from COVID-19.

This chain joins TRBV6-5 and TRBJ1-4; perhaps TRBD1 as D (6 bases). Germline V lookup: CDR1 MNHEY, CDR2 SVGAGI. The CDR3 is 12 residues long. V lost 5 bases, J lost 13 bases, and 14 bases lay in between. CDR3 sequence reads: CASSRSTGRLFF. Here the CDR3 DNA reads TGTGCCAGCAGTAGGTCGACAGGAAGACTGTTTTTT.

DNA for the CDR3: TGTGCCAGCAGCGTAGGGCAGGGTGGAAATGAGCAGTTCTTC. Its translation: CASSVGQGGNEQFF. This rearrangement joins TRBV9 to TRBJ2-1; a possible D gene is TRBD1 (5 bases). This CDR3 is 14 amino acids long. With 0 bases removed from V and 7 bases from J, the gap between germline ends came to 11 bases. Per germline, CDR1 SGDLS and CDR2 YYNGEE.

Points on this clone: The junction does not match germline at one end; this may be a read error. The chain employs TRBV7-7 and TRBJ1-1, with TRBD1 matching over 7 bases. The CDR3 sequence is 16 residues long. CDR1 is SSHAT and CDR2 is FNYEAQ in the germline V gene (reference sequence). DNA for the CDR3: TGTGCTAGCAGCCTCCAGCCCGGGACAGCGAACACTGAAGCTTTCTTT. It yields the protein CASSLQPGTANTEAFF.

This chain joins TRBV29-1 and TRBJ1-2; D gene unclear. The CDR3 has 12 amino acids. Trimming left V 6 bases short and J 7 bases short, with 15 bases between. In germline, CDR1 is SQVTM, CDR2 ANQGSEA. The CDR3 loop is CSVSGSSGGYTF. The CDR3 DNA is TGCAGCGTATCGGGGAGTTCGGGTGGCTACACCTTC.

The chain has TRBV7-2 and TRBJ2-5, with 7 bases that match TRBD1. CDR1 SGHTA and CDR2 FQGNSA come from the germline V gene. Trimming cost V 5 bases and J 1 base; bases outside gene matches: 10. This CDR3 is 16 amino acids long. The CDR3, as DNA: TGTGCCAGCAGCCCGAGGACAGGCCGGGCCCAAGAGACCCAGTACTTC. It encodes CASSPRTGRAQETQYF.

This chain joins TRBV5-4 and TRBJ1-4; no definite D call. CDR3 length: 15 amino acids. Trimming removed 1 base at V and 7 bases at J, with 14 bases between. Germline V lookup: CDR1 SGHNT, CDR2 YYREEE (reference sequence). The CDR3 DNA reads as TGTGCCAGCAGCTTGCGACTCGGTGATAGTGAAAAACTGTTTTTT. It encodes CASSLRLGDSEKLFF.

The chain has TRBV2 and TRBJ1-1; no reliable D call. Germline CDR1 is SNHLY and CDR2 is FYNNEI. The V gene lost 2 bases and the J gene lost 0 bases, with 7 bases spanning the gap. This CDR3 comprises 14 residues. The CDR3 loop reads CASSELNMNTEAFF. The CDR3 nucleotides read TGTGCCAGCAGTGAACTGAACATGAACACTGAAGCTTTCTTT.

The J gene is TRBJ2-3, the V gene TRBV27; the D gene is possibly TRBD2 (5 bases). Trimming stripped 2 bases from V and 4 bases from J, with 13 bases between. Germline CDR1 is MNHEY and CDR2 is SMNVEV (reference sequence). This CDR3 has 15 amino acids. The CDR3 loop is CASSLVPGNADTQYF. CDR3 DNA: TGTGCCAGCAGTTTAGTACCGGGGAATGCAGATACGCAGTATTTT.

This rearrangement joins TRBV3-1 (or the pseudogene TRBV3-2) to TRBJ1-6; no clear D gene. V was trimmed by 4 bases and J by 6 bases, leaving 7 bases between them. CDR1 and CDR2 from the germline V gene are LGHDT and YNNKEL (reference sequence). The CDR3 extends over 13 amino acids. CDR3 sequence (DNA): TGTGCCAGCAGCCGCGATTTTAATTCACCCCTCCACTTT. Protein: CASSRDFNSPLHF.

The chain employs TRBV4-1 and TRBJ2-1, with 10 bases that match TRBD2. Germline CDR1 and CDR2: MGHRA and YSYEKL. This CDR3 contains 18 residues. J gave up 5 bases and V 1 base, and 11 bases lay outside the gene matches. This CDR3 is CASSQVPPSGSDDNEQFF. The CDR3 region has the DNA TGCGCCAGCAGCCAAGTTCCCCCTAGCGGGAGTGATGACAATGAGCAGTTCTTC.

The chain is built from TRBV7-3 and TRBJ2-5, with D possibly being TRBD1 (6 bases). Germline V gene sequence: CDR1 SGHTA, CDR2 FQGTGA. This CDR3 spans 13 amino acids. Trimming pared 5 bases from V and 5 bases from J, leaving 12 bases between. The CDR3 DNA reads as TGTGCCAGCAGCAAGAACAGGGATGAGACCCAGTACTTC. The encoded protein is CASSKNRDETQYF.

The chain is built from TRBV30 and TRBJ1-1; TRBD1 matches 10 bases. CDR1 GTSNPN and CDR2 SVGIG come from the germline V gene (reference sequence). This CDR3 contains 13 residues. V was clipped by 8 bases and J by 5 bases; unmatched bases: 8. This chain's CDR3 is CANWRGQGTEAFF. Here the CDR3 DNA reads TGTGCCAACTGGAGGGGACAGGGGACTGAAGCTTTCTTT.

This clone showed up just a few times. The CDR3 region is CASSLMGLTNEQFF. The DNA of the CDR3 is TGTGCCAGCAGTTTAATGGGACTTACCAATGAGCAGTTCTTC. V is TRBV27 and J is TRBJ2-1; D is perhaps TRBD2 (6 bases). V dropped 2 bases and J dropped 6 bases, with 11 bases sitting between them. This CDR3 spans 14 amino acids. The germline V gene has CDR1 MNHEY and CDR2 SMNVEV (reference sequence).

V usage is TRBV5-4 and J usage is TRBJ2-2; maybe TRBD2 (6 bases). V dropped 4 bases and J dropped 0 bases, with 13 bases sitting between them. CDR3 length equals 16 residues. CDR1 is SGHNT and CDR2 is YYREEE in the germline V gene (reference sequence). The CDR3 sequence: CASSPGAYTNTGELFF. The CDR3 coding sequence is TGTGCCAGCAGCCCGGGAGCATACACGAACACCGGGGAGCTGTTTTTT.

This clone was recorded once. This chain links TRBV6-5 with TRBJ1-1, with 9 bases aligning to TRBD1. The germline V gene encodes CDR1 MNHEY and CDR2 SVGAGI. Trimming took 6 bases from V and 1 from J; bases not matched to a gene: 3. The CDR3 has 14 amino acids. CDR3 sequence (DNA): TGTGCCAGCAGGCCGGGACAGGGGAACACTGAAGCTTTCTTT. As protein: CASRPGQGNTEAFF.

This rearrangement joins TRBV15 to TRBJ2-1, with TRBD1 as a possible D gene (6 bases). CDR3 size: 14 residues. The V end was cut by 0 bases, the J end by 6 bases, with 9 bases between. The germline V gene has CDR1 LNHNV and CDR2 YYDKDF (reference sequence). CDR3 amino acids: CATSREHRANEQFF. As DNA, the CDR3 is TGTGCCACCAGCAGAGAGCACAGGGCCAATGAGCAGTTCTTC. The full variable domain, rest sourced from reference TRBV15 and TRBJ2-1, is DAMVIQNPRYQVTQFGKPVTLSCSQTLNHNVMYWYQQKSSQAPKLLFHYYDKDFNNEADTPDNFQSRRPNTSFCFLDIRSPGLGDTAMYLCATSREHRANEQFFGPGTRLTVL.

CDR3 coding DNA: TGTGCCAGCAGCCCCAGGGGCGGGAGGGCCCTCTACGAGCAGTACTTC. Translating it yields CASSPRGGRALYEQYF. This sequence joins TRBV27 and TRBJ2-7; 9 bases match TRBD2. The CDR3 extends over 16 amino acids. V lost 6 bases and J lost 3; bases outside the gene matches: 12. The germline CDR1 and CDR2 sequences are MNHEY and SMNVEV (reference sequence).

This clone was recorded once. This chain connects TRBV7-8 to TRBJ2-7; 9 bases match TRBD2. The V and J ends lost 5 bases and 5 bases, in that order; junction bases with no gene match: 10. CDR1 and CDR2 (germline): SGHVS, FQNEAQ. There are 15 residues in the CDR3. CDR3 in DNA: TGTGCCAGCAGCCCTCTAGCGGGGCTTATCCACGAGCAGTACTTC. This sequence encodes CASSPLAGLIHEQYF.

The CDR3 spells CASSPGTVNTQYF. The CDR3 DNA is TGTGCCAGCAGTCCCGGAACAGTCAATACGCAGTATTTT. V gene TRBV28 combines with J gene TRBJ2-3, with D unclear. The CDR3 is 13 residues long. V was shortened by 5 bases and J by 7 bases, with 13 bases between the two germline ends. Germline loops: CDR1 MDHEN, CDR2 SYDVKM. The whole variable domain, filled in from reference TRBV28 and TRBJ2-3, reads DVKVTQSSRYLVKRTGEKVFLECVQDMDHENMFWYRQDPGLGLRLIYFSYDVKMKEKGDIPEGYSVSREKKERFSLILESASTNQTSMYLCASSPGTVNTQYFGPGTRLTVL.

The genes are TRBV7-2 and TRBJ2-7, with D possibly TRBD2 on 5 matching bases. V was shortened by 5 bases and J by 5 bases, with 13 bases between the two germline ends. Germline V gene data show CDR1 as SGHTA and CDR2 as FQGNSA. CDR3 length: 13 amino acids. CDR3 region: CASSRIWRDEQYF. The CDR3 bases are TGTGCCAGCAGCAGAATATGGCGGGACGAGCAGTACTTC.

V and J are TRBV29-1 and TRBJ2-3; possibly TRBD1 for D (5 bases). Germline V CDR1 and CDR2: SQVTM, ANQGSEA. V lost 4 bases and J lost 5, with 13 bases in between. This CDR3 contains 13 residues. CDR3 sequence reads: CSVVDTYIDTQYF. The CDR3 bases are TGCAGCGTTGTGGACACGTACATAGATACGCAGTATTTT.

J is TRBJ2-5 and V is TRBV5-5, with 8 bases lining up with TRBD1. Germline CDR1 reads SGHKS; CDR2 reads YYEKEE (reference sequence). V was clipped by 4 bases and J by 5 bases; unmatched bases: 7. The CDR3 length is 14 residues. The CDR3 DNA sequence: TGTGCCAGCAGCCCTGGACAGGGAATGGAGACCCAGTACTTC. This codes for CASSPGQGMETQYF.

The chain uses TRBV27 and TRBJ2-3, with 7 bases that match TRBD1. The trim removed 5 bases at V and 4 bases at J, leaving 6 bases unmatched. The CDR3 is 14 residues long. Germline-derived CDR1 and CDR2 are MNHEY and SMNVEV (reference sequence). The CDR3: CASSHDRVSDTQYF. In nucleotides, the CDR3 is TGTGCCAGCAGTCACGACAGGGTCTCAGATACGCAGTATTTT.

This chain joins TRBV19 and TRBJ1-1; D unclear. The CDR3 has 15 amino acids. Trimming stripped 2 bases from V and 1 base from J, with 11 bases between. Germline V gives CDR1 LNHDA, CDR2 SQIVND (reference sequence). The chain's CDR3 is CASSISLLRNTEAFF. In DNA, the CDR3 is TGTGCCAGTAGTATATCTTTGCTACGGAACACTGAAGCTTTCTTT.

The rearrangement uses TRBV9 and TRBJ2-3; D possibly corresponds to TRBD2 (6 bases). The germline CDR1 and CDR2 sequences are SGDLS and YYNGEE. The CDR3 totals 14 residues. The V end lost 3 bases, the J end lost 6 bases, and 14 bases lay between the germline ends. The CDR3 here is CASSGSGASDTQYF. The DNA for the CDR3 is TGTGCCAGCAGCGGTAGCGGAGCCTCGGATACGCAGTATTTT.

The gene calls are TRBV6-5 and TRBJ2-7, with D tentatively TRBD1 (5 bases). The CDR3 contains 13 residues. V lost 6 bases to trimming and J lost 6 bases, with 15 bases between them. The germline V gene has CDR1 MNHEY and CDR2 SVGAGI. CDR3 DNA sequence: TGTGCCAGCAGGAATACCGGCCAGGGCGAGCAGTACTTC. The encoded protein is CASRNTGQGEQYF.

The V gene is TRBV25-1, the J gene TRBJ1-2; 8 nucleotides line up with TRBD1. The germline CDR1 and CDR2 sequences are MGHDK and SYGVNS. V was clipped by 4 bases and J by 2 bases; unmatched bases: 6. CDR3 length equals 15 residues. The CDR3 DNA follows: TGTGCCAGCAGTGGATCGACAGGGGTAAACTATGGCTACACCTTC. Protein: CASSGSTGVNYGYTF.

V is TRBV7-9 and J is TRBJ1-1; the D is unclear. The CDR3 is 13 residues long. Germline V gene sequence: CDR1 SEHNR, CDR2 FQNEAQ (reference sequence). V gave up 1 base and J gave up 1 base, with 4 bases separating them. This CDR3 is CASSLVRNTEAFF. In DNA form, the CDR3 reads TGTGCCAGCAGCTTAGTCAGGAACACTGAAGCTTTCTTT.

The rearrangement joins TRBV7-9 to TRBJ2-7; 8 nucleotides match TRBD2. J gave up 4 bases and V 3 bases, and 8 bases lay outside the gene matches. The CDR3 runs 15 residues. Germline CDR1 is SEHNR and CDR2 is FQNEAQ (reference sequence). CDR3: CASSFSGSVVYEQYF. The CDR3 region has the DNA TGTGCCAGCAGCTTCAGCGGGAGCGTGGTTTACGAGCAGTACTTC. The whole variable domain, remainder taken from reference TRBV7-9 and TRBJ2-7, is DTGVSQNPRHKITKRGQNVTFRCDPISEHNRLYWYRQTLGQGPEFLTYFQNEAQLEKSRLLSDRFSAERPKGSFSTLEIQRTEQGDSAMYLCASSFSGSVVYEQYFGPGTRLTVT.